The rows below give T cell receptor beta chains drawn from one sample of a study of Ad26.COV2.S vaccination and SARS-CoV-2 variants. Produced via immunoSEQ multiplex PCR; TCRdb's table is partial and in-frame only. Among 440,000 or so clones listed, around 90% were seen once. The sequencing here drew on peripheral blood, taken in a trial of Ad26.COV2.S vaccine versus placebo. These receptors were collected from a person aged 18 to 59 who received the Ad26.COV2.S COVID-19 vaccine or a placebo. The CDR3 runs from the conserved cysteine through the conserved F or W. A D gene is named only where the DNA matches it firmly. Not all rows give a size; the values are once, few, many and, for expanded clones, a class.

TGTGCCAGCAGCCAATTGGGCGGGAGCTACAATGAGCAGTTCTTC	CASSQLGGSYNEQFF	TRBD2	TRBV3-1/TRBV3-2	.	TRBJ2-1
TGTGCCAGCCTTCCGGGGGGCGAGAACACTGAAGCTTTCTTT	CASLPGGENTEAFF	.	TRBV28	.	TRBJ1-1
TGTGCCAGCAGCCCTGGGGCGGCAACACAACATACGCAGTATTTT	CASSPGAATQHTQYF	.	TRBV7-8	.	TRBJ2-3
TGTGCCAGCAGTCCTTGGACTCAGAACACCGGGGAGCTGTTTTTT	CASSPWTQNTGELFF	.	TRBV4-2	.	TRBJ2-2
TGTGCCAGTAGTATTACAGCGGTCTCCTACGAGCAGTACTTC	CASSITAVSYEQYF	.	TRBV19	.	TRBJ2-7
TGTGCCAGTAGTCCGGGACTAGCGGTTACAGATACGCAGTATTTT	CASSPGLAVTDTQYF	TRBD2	TRBV19	once	TRBJ2-3
TGTGCCAGCACCCGAGGGCCGAATGGGGCCTACGAGCAGTACTTC	CASTRGPNGAYEQYF	.	TRBV6-5	.	TRBJ2-7
TGTGCCAGCAGCTTAACGATTATCGAGACCCAGTACTTC	CASSLTIIETQYF	.	TRBV7-3	.	TRBJ2-5
TGTGCCAGCAGCTTAGAGGCGGGAGGGATTTACGAGCAGTACTTC	CASSLEAGGIYEQYF	TRBD2	TRBV7-9	.	TRBJ2-7
TGTGCCAGTAGTATGAGGGGCAGGGGTAAGGACACTGAAGCTTTCTTT	CASSMRGRGKDTEAFF	.	TRBV19	.	TRBJ1-1
TGTGCCAGCAGCTTATCAGAGAAATCCTACGAGCAGTACTTC	CASSLSEKSYEQYF	.	TRBV7-9	.	TRBJ2-7
TGTGCCACCAGCAGAGACGGCCTAGCGGGAGAGCAGTACTTC	CATSRDGLAGEQYF	TRBD2	TRBV15	.	TRBJ2-7
TGCGCCAGCAGCCAGGGAGGGGAGACCCAGTACTTC	CASSQGGETQYF	TRBD2	TRBV10-2	.	TRBJ2-5
TGCAGTGCTAGTGATCGGGAGTCTTTTGGTGTTCAAGAGACCCAGTACTTC	CSASDRESFGVQETQYF	.	TRBV20-1	once	TRBJ2-5
TGTGCCAGCAGCCAAGAGTTCGGGGAGCTGTTTTTT	CASSQEFGELFF	.	TRBV14	.	TRBJ2-2
TGTGCCAGCAGTGACAGGGATGGGCAGCCCCAGCATTTT	CASSDRDGQPQHF	.	TRBV6-1	.	TRBJ1-5
TGTGCCAGCAGTTTCGACAGGGGCAGGGGAAATACGCAGTATTTT	CASSFDRGRGNTQYF	TRBD1	TRBV11-1	.	TRBJ2-3
TGTGCCAGCAGCGTAGGGTCGGGAGAGTACAATGAGCAGTTCTTC	CASSVGSGEYNEQFF	.	TRBV9	.	TRBJ2-1
TGTGCCAGCAGTTTGAGCGGGAGTTGGGAGACCCAGTACTTC	CASSLSGSWETQYF	TRBD2	TRBV28	.	TRBJ2-5
TGTGCCAGCTCAGATGACAGCTCCTATAATTCACCCCTCCACTTT	CASSDDSSYNSPLHF	.	TRBV18	.	TRBJ1-6
TGTGCCAGCAGCTTGGGGCCAGGGGGAATAAACATTCAGTACTTC	CASSLGPGGINIQYF	TRBD1	TRBV5-6	.	TRBJ2-4
TGTGCCTGGAGAAAAGGACTAGCGGGAGCTTACGAGCAGTACTTC	CAWRKGLAGAYEQYF	TRBD2	TRBV30	few	TRBJ2-7
TGTGCCAGTAGTCCCGGAGGCAGGCGGTATGGCTACACCTTC	CASSPGGRRYGYTF	.	TRBV19	once	TRBJ1-2
TGTGCCAGCAGTTACGGACAGGGGGCGAACACTGAAGCTTTCTTT	CASSYGQGANTEAFF	TRBD1	TRBV27	.	TRBJ1-1
TGTGCCAGCAGCTTAGCGGGAGGAGGGGAGCAGTACTTC	CASSLAGGGEQYF	.	TRBV7-9	.	TRBJ2-7
TGTGCCAGCAGCCTAAAGGGGGTTTTAGGCGAAAAACTGTTTTTT	CASSLKGVLGEKLFF	.	TRBV7-3	.	TRBJ1-4
TGTGCCAGCAGCCAAGGACGGGCCTACGAGCAGTACTTC	CASSQGRAYEQYF	.	TRBV3-1/TRBV3-2	.	TRBJ2-7
TGTGCCAGCAGCGGTTTGGGGAGCACAGATACGCAGTATTTT	CASSGLGSTDTQYF	.	TRBV2	.	TRBJ2-3
TGTGCCAGCAGCTTGGCACGAGACATCGGGAAGAATGAGCAGTTCTTC	CASSLARDIGKNEQFF	.	TRBV5-4	few	TRBJ2-1
TGTGCCAGCACCAGCTCAAAGGTCCGGCGGGAGACCCAGTACTTC	CASTSSKVRRETQYF	.	TRBV28	.	TRBJ2-5
TGCAGCGCTCCCAGAGGGGGTGCCGGAACAGATACGCAGTATTTT	CSAPRGGAGTDTQYF	.	TRBV29-1	.	TRBJ2-3
TGTGCCAGTAGTAGGGGGACTAGCGGGAGGCCTTTCTACAATGAGCAGTTCTTC	CASSRGTSGRPFYNEQFF	TRBD2	TRBV19	.	TRBJ2-1
TGTGCCAGCAGCTTAGGACTAGCGGGAGGCAACCAAGAGACCCAGTACTTC	CASSLGLAGGNQETQYF	TRBD2	TRBV7-2	.	TRBJ2-5
TGTGCCAGCAGCCGACTAGCTTATGAGCAGTTCTTC	CASSRLAYEQFF	TRBD2	TRBV7-8	.	TRBJ2-1
TGTGCCAGCAGCCTACGGGGAGGGGGCTTAGATACGCAGTATTTT	CASSLRGGGLDTQYF	.	TRBV4-2	.	TRBJ2-3
TGCAGCGTCGGACAGGGGGTTGCCGAGCAGTACTTC	CSVGQGVAEQYF	TRBD1	TRBV29-1	.	TRBJ2-7
TGTGCCTGGAGTGTTGCAGGGGGTGGTGTAGAACTGTTTTTT	CAWSVAGGGVELFF	TRBD1	TRBV30	.	TRBJ1-4
TGCAGCGTTGAACAGCATCAAGAGACCCAGTACTTC	CSVEQHQETQYF	.	TRBV29-1	.	TRBJ2-5
TGTGCCAGCAGCCAGGGAGGGGTCCAAGATACGCAGTATTTT	CASSQGGVQDTQYF	TRBD2	TRBV14	.	TRBJ2-3
TGCGCCAGCAGCTTGGATGGGGGCTATCTCTACGAGCAGTACTTC	CASSLDGGYLYEQYF	.	TRBV5-1	many	TRBJ2-7
TGTGCCACCAGTGAGATAAATCAGCCCCAGCATTTT	CATSEINQPQHF	.	TRBV24-1	.	TRBJ1-5
TGTGCCAGCAGTTACCGTTCCGGGACTAGCGGTAGTTTT	CASSYRSGTSGSF	TRBD2	TRBV6-2/TRBV6-3	.	TRBJ2-3
TGTGCCAGCAGTCAACTGGGCGGGGGACAGGAGATTTTCTTC	CASSQLGGGQEIFF	.	TRBV28	.	TRBJ2-1
TGTGCCAGCACACTAAGGGGGGGGGAGCTGTTTTTT	CASTLRGGELFF	.	TRBV6-5	.	TRBJ2-2
TGTGCCAGCAGTGTAAGAGGGACAGGGGGCCAAGAGACCCAGTACTTC	CASSVRGTGGQETQYF	TRBD1	TRBV2	.	TRBJ2-5
TGTGCCAGCAGCCCCATTAACGGCAGGGGGCGGTCCGGGGAGCTGTTTTTT	CASSPINGRGRSGELFF	TRBD1	TRBV7-9	.	TRBJ2-2
TGTGCCAGCAGTGTGGACAGGGGGCCCAATGAGCAGTTCTTC	CASSVDRGPNEQFF	TRBD1	TRBV28	.	TRBJ2-1
TGTGCCAGCAGTTTGCAGGGTTTGGCGGGAGGGAACACCGGGGAGCTGTTTTTT	CASSLQGLAGGNTGELFF	TRBD2	TRBV27	.	TRBJ2-2
TGCGCCAGCAGCCAACCGGGACAGGGTATTTACGAGCAGTACTTC	CASSQPGQGIYEQYF	TRBD1	TRBV4-1	.	TRBJ2-7
TGTGCCAGCAGTGGACAGGGGTATTCCTACGAGCAGTACTTC	CASSGQGYSYEQYF	TRBD1	TRBV6-6	.	TRBJ2-7
TGTGCCAGCAGCTTAGCGGGAACAGGGAATACCTACGAGCAGTACTTC	CASSLAGTGNTYEQYF	.	TRBV7-2	.	TRBJ2-7
TGCGCCAGCAGCCCGCGACTAGCGGGAGCTTATGAGGATACGCAGTATTTT	CASSPRLAGAYEDTQYF	TRBD2	TRBV5-1	.	TRBJ2-3
TGTGCCAGCTCAATAGAGGGACAGAGTGGGCTAACGCAGTATTTT	CASSIEGQSGLTQYF	TRBD1	TRBV18	once	TRBJ2-3
TGTGCCAGCAGCGAATCGGACAGAAACACCGGGGAGCTGTTTTTT	CASSESDRNTGELFF	.	TRBV27	.	TRBJ2-2